These T cell receptor beta chains were read from a single sample in a study of blood T cell repertoires in COVID-19. Sequenced by immunoSEQ multiplex PCR; TCRdb stores in-frame clones only, minus some. Among fewer than 200,000 clones listed, approximately 83% were seen once. Sequenced material: peripheral blood. The receptor source for this set is a man aged 50-59 years with active or convalescent COVID-19. CDR3s include the opening cysteine and the closing phenylalanine or tryptophan. Fields, in order: V gene, clone size, J gene, D gene, CDR3 protein, CDR3 DNA. D genes are given only for firm matches. Only some rows state a clone size, as once, few, many or a class for expanded clones.

TRBV19,NA,TRBJ2-3,TRBD1,CASRETGGSTDTQYF,TGTGCCAGTAGAGAGACAGGGGGTAGCACAGATACGCAGTATTTT
TRBV10-1,NA,TRBJ2-7,NA,CASSESLRYEQYF,TGCGCCAGCAGTGAGTCGTTGCGGTACGAGCAGTACTTC
TRBV6-6,NA,TRBJ1-2,TRBD1,CASLDREGYGYTF,TGTGCCAGCCTTGACAGGGAAGGCTATGGCTACACCTTC
TRBV7-3,few,TRBJ2-5,NA,CASSLQNQETQYF,TGTGCCAGCAGCTTACAGAACCAAGAGACCCAGTACTTC
TRBV19,NA,TRBJ1-5,TRBD1,CASSIQAGGQPQHF,TGTGCCAGTAGTATACAAGCAGGGGGTCAGCCCCAGCATTTT
TRBV3-1/TRBV3-2,NA,TRBJ1-6,NA,CASSQDRGGSPLHF,TGTGCCAGCAGCCAAGATCGGGGTGGTTCACCCCTCCACTTT
TRBV11-2,NA,TRBJ2-3,TRBD2,CASSGEGVKDTQYF,TGTGCCAGCAGCGGGGAGGGAGTTAAAGATACGCAGTATTTT
TRBV4-1,once,TRBJ2-3,TRBD1,CASSAQGDATDTQYF,TGCGCCAGCAGCGCACAGGGGGATGCCACAGATACGCAGTATTTT
TRBV25-1,NA,TRBJ2-5,NA,CASSELASQDQETQYF,TGTGCCAGCAGTGAATTGGCCTCACAAGACCAAGAGACCCAGTACTTC
TRBV6-2/TRBV6-3,many,TRBJ1-2,TRBD1,CASSADRAYGYTF,TGTGCCAGCAGTGCCGACAGGGCCTATGGCTACACCTTC
TRBV6-5,NA,TRBJ1-2,TRBD1,CASSLGQGTGYTF,TGTGCCAGCAGTTTGGGACAGGGGACTGGCTACACCTTC
TRBV18,NA,TRBJ1-1,TRBD1,CASSPRGQAYTEAFF,TGTGCCAGCTCACCACGAGGACAGGCCTACACTGAAGCTTTCTTT
TRBV4-2,NA,TRBJ2-7,NA,CASSQGIGGEQYF,TGTGCCAGCTCCCAGGGGATAGGGGGCGAGCAGTACTTC
TRBV28,NA,TRBJ2-5,NA,CASSFHKTGSKETQYF,TGTGCCAGCAGTTTCCACAAGACAGGTAGTAAAGAGACCCAGTACTTC
TRBV10-3,NA,TRBJ1-1,NA,CAIRTKTGTEAFF,TGTGCCATCAGGACCAAAACGGGCACTGAAGCTTTCTTT
TRBV2,NA,TRBJ1-1,NA,CASETGNTEAFF,TGTGCCAGCGAGACAGGGAACACTGAAGCTTTCTTT
TRBV30,NA,TRBJ1-1,NA,CAWCRLMNTEAFF,TGTGCCTGGTGCAGGCTTATGAACACTGAAGCTTTCTTT
TRBV7-9,NA,TRBJ2-4,NA,CASSPWANLGAKNIQYF,TGTGCCAGCAGCCCATGGGCCAATCTTGGAGCCAAAAACATTCAGTACTTC
TRBV18,NA,TRBJ2-7,NA,CASSPPIRLDSSYEQYF,TGTGCCAGCTCACCACCGATCCGACTCGACTCCTCCTACGAGCAGTACTTC
TRBV6-2/TRBV6-3,NA,TRBJ1-2,NA,CASSQPGIAYGYTF,TGTGCCAGCAGTCAGCCAGGTATCGCCTATGGCTACACCTTC